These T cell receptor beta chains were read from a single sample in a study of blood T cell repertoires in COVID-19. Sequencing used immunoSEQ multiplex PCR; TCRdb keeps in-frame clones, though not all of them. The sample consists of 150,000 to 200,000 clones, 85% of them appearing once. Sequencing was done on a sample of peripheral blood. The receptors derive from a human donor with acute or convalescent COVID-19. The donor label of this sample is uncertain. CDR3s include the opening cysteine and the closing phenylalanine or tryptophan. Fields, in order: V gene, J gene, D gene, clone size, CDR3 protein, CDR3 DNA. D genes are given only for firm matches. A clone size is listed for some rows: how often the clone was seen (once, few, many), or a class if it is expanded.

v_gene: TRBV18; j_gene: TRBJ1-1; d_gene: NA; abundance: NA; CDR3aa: CASSPPGRLRDTEAFF; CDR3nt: TGTGCCAGCTCACCACCCGGCAGGCTCAGGGACACTGAAGCTTTCTTT
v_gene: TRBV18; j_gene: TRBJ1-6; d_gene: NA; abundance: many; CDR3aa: CASSLQGRNSPLHF; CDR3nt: TGTGCCAGCTCATTACAGGGCCGTAATTCACCCCTCCACTTT
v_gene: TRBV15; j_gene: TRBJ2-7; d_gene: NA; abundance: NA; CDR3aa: CATGQGRFDEQYF; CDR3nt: TGTGCCACCGGCCAAGGGAGATTCGACGAGCAGTACTTC
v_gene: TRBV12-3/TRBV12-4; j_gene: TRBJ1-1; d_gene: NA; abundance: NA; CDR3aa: CASSLYRAEAFF; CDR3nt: TGTGCCAGCAGTTTATACAGGGCTGAAGCTTTCTTT
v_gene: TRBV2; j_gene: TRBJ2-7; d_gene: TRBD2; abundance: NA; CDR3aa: CASKGGTSGPGEQYF; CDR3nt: TGTGCCAGCAAAGGGGGGACTAGCGGGCCGGGCGAGCAGTACTTC
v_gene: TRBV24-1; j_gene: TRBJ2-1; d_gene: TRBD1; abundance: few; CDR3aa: CATGGTGGIVEQFF; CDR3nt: TGTGCCACCGGGGGGACAGGGGGAATCGTTGAGCAGTTCTTC
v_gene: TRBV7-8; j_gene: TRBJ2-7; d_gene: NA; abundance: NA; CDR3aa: CASSYGQTYEQYF; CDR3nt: TGTGCCAGCAGCTACGGACAGACCTACGAGCAGTACTTC
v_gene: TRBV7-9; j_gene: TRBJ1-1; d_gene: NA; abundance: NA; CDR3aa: CASSLAGLRTLTNTEAFF; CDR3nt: TGTGCCAGCAGCTTAGCAGGTCTGAGGACATTAACGAACACTGAAGCTTTCTTT
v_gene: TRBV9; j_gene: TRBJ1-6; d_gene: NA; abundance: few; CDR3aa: CASSLWGTGDSPLHF; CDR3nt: TGTGCCAGCAGCTTGTGGGGGACTGGAGACTCACCCCTCCACTTT
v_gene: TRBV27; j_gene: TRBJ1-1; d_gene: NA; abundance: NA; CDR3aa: CASSSRGTEAFF; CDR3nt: TGTGCCAGCAGCTCACGCGGCACTGAAGCTTTCTTT
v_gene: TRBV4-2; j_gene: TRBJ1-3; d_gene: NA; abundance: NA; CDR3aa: CASSQDRVGNTIYF; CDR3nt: TGTGCCAGCAGCCAAGACCGGGTCGGAAACACCATATATTTT
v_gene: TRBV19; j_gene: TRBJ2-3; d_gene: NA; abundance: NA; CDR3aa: CASRPRGTTDTQYF; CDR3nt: TGTGCCAGTAGGCCCCGGGGAACCACAGATACGCAGTATTTT
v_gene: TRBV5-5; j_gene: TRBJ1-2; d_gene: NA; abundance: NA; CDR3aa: CASNPSAGVDYGYTF; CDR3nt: TGTGCCAGCAACCCAAGCGCAGGGGTAGACTATGGCTACACCTTC
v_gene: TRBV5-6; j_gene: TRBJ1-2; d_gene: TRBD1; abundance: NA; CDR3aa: CASSWGTGGHLGGGYTF; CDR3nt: TGTGCCAGCAGCTGGGGGACAGGGGGCCACCTCGGGGGTGGCTACACCTTC
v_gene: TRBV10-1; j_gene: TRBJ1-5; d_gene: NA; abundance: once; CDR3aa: CASSEVARALSQPQHF; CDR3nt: TGCGCCAGCAGTGAAGTAGCCAGGGCCCTCTCTCAGCCCCAGCATTTT
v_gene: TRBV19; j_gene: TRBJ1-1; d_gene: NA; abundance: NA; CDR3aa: CASSPGGRFTEAFF; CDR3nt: TGTGCCAGTAGTCCCGGGGGGCGGTTCACTGAAGCTTTCTTT
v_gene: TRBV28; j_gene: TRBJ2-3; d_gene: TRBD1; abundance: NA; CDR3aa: CASSLSNTGGLGDTQYF; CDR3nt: TGTGCCAGCAGTTTATCGAATACAGGGGGCTTGGGAGATACGCAGTATTTT
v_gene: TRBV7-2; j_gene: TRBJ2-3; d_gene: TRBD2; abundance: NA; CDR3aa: CASSLVGGVRGSSTDTQYF; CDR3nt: TGTGCCAGCAGCTTAGTTGGGGGGGTCCGAGGATCCAGCACAGATACGCAGTATTTT
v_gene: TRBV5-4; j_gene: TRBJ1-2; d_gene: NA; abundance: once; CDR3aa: CASSSTSIYGYTF; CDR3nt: TGTGCCAGCAGCTCGACAAGCATCTATGGCTACACCTTC
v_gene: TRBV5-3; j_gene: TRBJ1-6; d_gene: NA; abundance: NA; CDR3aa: CARRSRRVPSPLHF; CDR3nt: TGTGCCAGACGTTCTCGCAGGGTACCCTCACCCCTCCACTTT
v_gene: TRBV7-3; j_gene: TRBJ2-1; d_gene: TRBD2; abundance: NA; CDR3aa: CASSLSGGNYNEQFF; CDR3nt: TGTGCCAGCAGCCTCAGCGGGGGAAATTACAATGAGCAGTTCTTC
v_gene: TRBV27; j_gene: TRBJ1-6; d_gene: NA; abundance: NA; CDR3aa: CASSSPQGYNSPLHF; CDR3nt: TGTGCCAGCAGTTCCCCACAGGGCTATAATTCACCCCTCCACTTT
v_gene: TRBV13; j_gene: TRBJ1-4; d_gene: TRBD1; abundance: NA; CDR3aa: CASRRDSSNEKLFF; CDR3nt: TGTGCCAGCAGAAGGGACAGTTCTAATGAAAAACTGTTTTTT
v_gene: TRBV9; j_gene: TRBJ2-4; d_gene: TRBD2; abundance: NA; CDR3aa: CASSRGGAEAKNIQYF; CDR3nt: TGTGCCAGCAGCCGCGGGGGAGCTGAAGCCAAAAACATTCAGTACTTC
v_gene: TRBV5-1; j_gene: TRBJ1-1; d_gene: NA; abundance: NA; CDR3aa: CASSLEQGRTEAFF; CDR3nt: TGCGCCAGCAGCTTGGAACAGGGAAGAACTGAAGCTTTCTTT
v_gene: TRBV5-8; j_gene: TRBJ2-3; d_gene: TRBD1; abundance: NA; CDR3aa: CAGKAGGRLTDTQYF; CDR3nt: TGTGCCGGTAAGGCAGGGGGCCGGCTCACAGATACGCAGTATTTT
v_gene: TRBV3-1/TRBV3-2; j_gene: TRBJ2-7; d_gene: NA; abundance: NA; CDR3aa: CASSQASYEQYF; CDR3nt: TGTGCCAGCAGCCAAGCTTCCTACGAGCAGTACTTC
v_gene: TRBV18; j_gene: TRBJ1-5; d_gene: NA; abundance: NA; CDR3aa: CASSTERGQPQHF; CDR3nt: TGTGCCAGCTCAACCGAACGGGGTCAGCCCCAGCATTTT
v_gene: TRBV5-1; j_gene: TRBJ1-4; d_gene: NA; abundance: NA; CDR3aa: CASSLAQGSNEKLFF; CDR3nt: TGCGCCAGCAGCTTGGCCCAGGGTTCTAATGAAAAACTGTTTTTT
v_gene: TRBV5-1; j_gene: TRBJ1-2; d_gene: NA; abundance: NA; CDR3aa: CASSPGLYGYTF; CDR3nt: TGCGCCAGCAGCCCGGGTTTGTATGGCTACACCTTC
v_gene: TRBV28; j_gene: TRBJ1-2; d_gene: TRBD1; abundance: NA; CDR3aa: CASRGTGRDGYTF; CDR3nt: TGTGCCAGCAGGGGGACAGGGCGGGATGGCTACACCTTC
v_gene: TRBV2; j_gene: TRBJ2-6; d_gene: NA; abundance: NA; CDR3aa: CASSLYSGANVLTF; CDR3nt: TGTGCCAGCAGTCTGTACTCTGGGGCCAACGTCCTGACTTTC
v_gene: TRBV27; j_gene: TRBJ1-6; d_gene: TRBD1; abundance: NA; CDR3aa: CASSPSRGSIGTGWPLHF; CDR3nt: TGTGCCAGCAGTCCGTCTAGGGGAAGCATCGGGACAGGTTGGCCCCTCCACTTT
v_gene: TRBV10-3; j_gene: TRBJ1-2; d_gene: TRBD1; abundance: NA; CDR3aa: CAISDSARTGDYGYTF; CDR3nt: TGTGCCATCAGTGATTCAGCACGTACAGGGGACTATGGCTACACCTTC
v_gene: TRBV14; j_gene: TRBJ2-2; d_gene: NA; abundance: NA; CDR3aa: CASSRPGTRLGELFF; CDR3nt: TGTGCCAGCAGCCGACCCGGTACGAGGCTCGGGGAGCTGTTTTTT
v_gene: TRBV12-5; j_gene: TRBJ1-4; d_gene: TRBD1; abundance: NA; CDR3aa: CASGLVQGIGEKLFF; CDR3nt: TGTGCTAGTGGTTTGGTACAGGGGATTGGGGAAAAACTGTTTTTT
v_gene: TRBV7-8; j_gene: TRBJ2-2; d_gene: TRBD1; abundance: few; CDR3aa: CASSLAPGNRGNTGELFF; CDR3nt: TGTGCCAGCAGCTTAGCGCCAGGAAACAGGGGGAACACCGGGGAGCTGTTTTTT
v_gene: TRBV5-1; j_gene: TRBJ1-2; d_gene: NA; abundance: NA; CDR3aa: CASSLEREGYTF; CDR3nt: TGCGCCAGCAGCTTGGAACGGGAAGGCTACACCTTC
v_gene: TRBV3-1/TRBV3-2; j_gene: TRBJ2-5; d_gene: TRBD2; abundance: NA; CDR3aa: CASSPGGELQETQYF; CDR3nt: TGTGCCAGCAGCCCTGGGGGGGAACTCCAAGAGACCCAGTACTTC
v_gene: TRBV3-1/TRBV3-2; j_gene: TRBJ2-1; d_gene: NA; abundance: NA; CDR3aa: CASSHSNEQFF; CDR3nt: TGTGCCAGCAGCCATAGCAATGAGCAGTTCTTC
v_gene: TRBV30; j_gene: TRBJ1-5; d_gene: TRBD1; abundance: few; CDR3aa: CAWGTGINQPQHF; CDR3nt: TGTGCCTGGGGGACAGGGATCAATCAGCCCCAGCATTTT
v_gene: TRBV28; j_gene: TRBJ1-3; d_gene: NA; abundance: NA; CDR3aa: CASSAIRVSGNTIYF; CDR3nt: TGTGCCAGCAGTGCAATCAGGGTCTCTGGAAACACCATATATTTT
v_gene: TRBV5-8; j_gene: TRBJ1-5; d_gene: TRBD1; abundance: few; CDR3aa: CASSFIGTAGSNQPQHF; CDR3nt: TGTGCCAGCAGCTTTATTGGGACAGCTGGAAGCAATCAGCCCCAGCATTTT
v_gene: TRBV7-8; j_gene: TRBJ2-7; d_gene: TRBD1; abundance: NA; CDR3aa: CASNLRGQTYEQYF; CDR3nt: TGTGCCAGCAACCTTCGGGGACAGACCTACGAGCAGTACTTC
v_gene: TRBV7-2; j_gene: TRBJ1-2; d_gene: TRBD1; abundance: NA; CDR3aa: CASSRDSVGGLHF; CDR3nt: TGTGCCAGCAGTAGGGACAGCGTTGGAGGGCTCCACTTC
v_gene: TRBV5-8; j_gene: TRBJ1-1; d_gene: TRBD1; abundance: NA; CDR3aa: CASSLNRGNTEAFF; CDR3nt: TGTGCCAGCAGCTTGAACAGGGGAAACACTGAAGCTTTCTTT